This TCR beta chain was retrieved from a study of CD8 T cells in ankylosing spondylitis. The study, taken as a whole, reports: Characteristic, it appeared, of ankylosing spondylitis blood was a TCR beta motif of eight highly homologous variants.

Note on this clonotype: What it recognizes is unknown. Possible read error: a much larger clone is one base away.

Using quantitative 5'-RACE with molecular barcodes, the authors made TCR beta libraries. MiXCR, run by TCRdb on the 5' RACE reads, gives a single entry per CDR3 protein. The sample has roughly 180,000 distinct CDR3 sequences; 9.8% are singletons. Looked up from germline, CDR1 is KGHDR and CDR2 is SFDVKD. With 4 bases removed from V and 14 bases from J, the gap between germline ends came to 14 bases. This CDR3 has 12 residues. This rearrangement joins TRBV24-1 to TRBJ2-1; tentative D call: TRBD1 (6 bases). This clonotype was sampled from a female donor with ankylosing spondylitis or in good health (not recorded which). The specimen sequenced was blood, either unsorted or a sorted T cell fraction (not recorded which). CDR3 sequence reads: CATSDRGWKKFF. CDR3 in DNA: TGTGCCACCAGTGACAGGGGATGGAAGAAGTTCTTC.